This TCR beta chain stems from a study of cytomegalovirus exposure and HLA in healthy donors. Findings and caveats of the study: Highest at DRB1 and lowest at HLA-C, TCR association rates differed among HLA loci in a later analysis. The study found most TCR sequences rare, yet found some public TCRs in many donors. For TCR beta chains, V- and J-gene trimming was later linked to a missense DCLRE1C variant.

13 Jbeta primers and 60 Vbeta primers were used for the PCR. Here immunoSEQ multiplex PCR was the method, and the copy in TCRdb shows in-frame clones only, minus some. The profile shows about 70,000 clones, roughly 88% of them singletons. Per germline, CDR1 MGHRA and CDR2 YSYEKL. V lost 1 base to trimming and J lost 4 bases; unmatched junction nucleotides: 3. The CDR3 has 15 residues. Only a few counts were recorded for this clone. The antigen is undetermined. Source material: PBMCs. This TCR derives from a woman in her thirties in good health and CMV-seronegative. V gene TRBV4-1 combines with J gene TRBJ2-7; 11 bases line up with TRBD2. CDR3 protein: CASSQALAGGYEQYF. CDR3 nucleotide sequence: TGCGCCAGCAGCCAAGCGCTAGCGGGAGGTTACGAGCAGTACTTC.